This T cell receptor beta chain was obtained from a study of blood T cells in healthy people across ages. The overall study: Every two T cells gave about one barcoded beta molecule via template switching.

Next came a second PCR, run for about 6 to 11 cycles, which used a sample-barcoded 5' primer along with a J-beta primer mix. A single record per CDR3 protein comes from TCRdb applying MiXCR to the 5' RACE reads. The table includes hundreds of thousands of distinct CDR3 sequences, 45% to 65% detected once. Findings and caveats of the study: A strong correlation was seen between TCR beta diversity and naive T cell percentage. Without sorted subsets, naive and antigen-experienced compartments could not be conclusively compared.

Whenever a sample was processed, at least 7 million PBMCs were isolated. With 0 bases removed from V and 4 bases from J, the gap between germline ends came to 12 bases. The CDR3 totals 15 residues. Germline values: CDR1 MNHEY, CDR2 SVGAGI. Worth noting for this clonotype: The antigen is unknown.

The rearrangement links TRBV6-5 to TRBJ1-2, with D possibly matching TRBD1 (5 bases). The origin of this receptor is a man in his fifties or sixties in good health. Sequencing was performed on blood. CDR3 sequence reads: CASSYSRNGGYGYTF. The CDR3 nucleotides read TGTGCCAGCAGTTACTCCCGAAACGGGGGCTATGGCTACACCTTC.